These T cell receptor beta chains were read from a single sample in a study of blood T cell repertoires in COVID-19. Sequenced by immunoSEQ multiplex PCR; TCRdb stores in-frame clones only, minus some. The repertoire consists of 250,000 to 300,000 clones, with 80% to 95% occurring once and the leading ten covering over 2%. Specimen: peripheral blood. The receptors here all came from a woman in her 30s with COVID-19, enrolled during active disease. Both conserved end residues are part of each CDR3. The D gene is left open where the match is weak. Clone size, where shown, is once, few, many, or a class for clones that have expanded.

J	length	D	size	V	CDR3	DNA
TRBJ1-1	14	.	.	TRBV19	CASSINRWNAEAFF	TGTGCCAGTAGTATTAACAGGTGGAACGCTGAAGCTTTCTTT
TRBJ1-4	14	TRBD1	.	TRBV30	CAWSTSRGTEKLFF	TGTGCCTGGAGTACGAGCAGGGGGACTGAAAAACTGTTTTTT
TRBJ2-5	12	TRBD1	.	TRBV24-1	CATSAQGETQYF	TGTGCCACCAGTGCACAGGGGGAGACCCAGTACTTC
TRBJ2-1	16	TRBD1	.	TRBV28	CASSPPGQGVYNEQFF	TGTGCCAGCAGTCCCCCGGGACAGGGGGTTTACAATGAGCAGTTCTTC
TRBJ2-7	16	TRBD1	.	TRBV9	CASSPSALQGAYEQYF	TGTGCCAGCAGCCCCTCCGCCCTGCAGGGGGCCTACGAGCAGTACTTC
TRBJ2-5	15	.	.	TRBV5-8	CASSLLGEARETQYF	TGTGCCAGCAGCTTGCTAGGGGAGGCCAGAGAGACCCAGTACTTC
TRBJ2-1	13	.	.	TRBV30	CAWRSGPYNEQFF	TGTGCCTGGAGGAGCGGCCCCTACAATGAGCAGTTCTTC
TRBJ2-2	16	TRBD1	.	TRBV6-2/TRBV6-3	CASSYGTALFTGKLFF	TGTGCCAGCAGTTACGGGACAGCCCTGTTTACCGGGAAGCTGTTTTTT
TRBJ1-1	14	.	.	TRBV7-8	CASSLYRVNTEAFF	TGTGCCAGCAGCTTATATCGGGTTAACACTGAAGCTTTCTTT
TRBJ2-3	15	TRBD1	.	TRBV9	CASSVDGTGLDTQYF	TGTGCCAGCAGCGTAGACGGGACAGGACTAGATACGCAGTATTTT
TRBJ1-1	14	.	once	TRBV7-2	CASSLVWQNTEAFF	TGTGCCAGCAGCTTAGTATGGCAGAACACTGAAGCTTTCTTT
TRBJ1-5	15	TRBD1	once	TRBV18	CASSPDRGGNQPQHF	TGTGCCAGCTCACCAGACAGGGGTGGCAATCAGCCCCAGCATTTT
TRBJ1-2	14	.	.	TRBV7-6	CASSLDPRGYGYTF	TGTGCCAGCAGCTTAGACCCCCGGGGCTATGGCTACACCTTC
TRBJ1-1	13	.	.	TRBV5-1	CASSLRHDTEAFF	TGCGCCAGCAGCCTAAGACACGACACTGAAGCTTTCTTT
TRBJ1-2	15	TRBD1	.	TRBV5-1	CASSLAGTGGEGYTF	TGCGCCAGCAGCTTGGCCGGGACAGGGGGCGAAGGCTACACCTTC
TRBJ2-1	14	TRBD1	.	TRBV19	CASSGKQGDNEQFF	TGTGCCAGTAGTGGGAAACAGGGGGACAATGAGCAGTTCTTC
TRBJ1-3	16	TRBD1	.	TRBV7-9	CASSFAGQGYGNTIYF	TGTGCCAGCAGCTTTGCAGGACAGGGATATGGAAACACCATATATTTT
TRBJ2-1	14	.	.	TRBV27	CASKWASSYNEQFF	TGTGCCAGCAAGTGGGCGAGCTCCTACAATGAGCAGTTCTTC
TRBJ2-1	15	TRBD2	once	TRBV5-1	CASSWTSGSDNEQFF	TGCGCCAGCAGCTGGACTAGCGGGAGTGATAATGAGCAGTTCTTC
TRBJ1-2	14	.	.	TRBV19	CASSAPGTSYGYTF	TGTGCCAGTAGTGCCCCCGGGACATCTTACGGCTACACCTTC
TRBJ2-7	15	.	.	TRBV7-2	CASSFRDTGHYEQYF	TGTGCCAGCAGCTTCCGGGACACTGGACACTACGAGCAGTACTTC
TRBJ1-2	13	.	.	TRBV25-1	CASSPRGGRGYTF	TGTGCCAGCAGTCCCCGGGGGGGGCGAGGCTACACCTTC
TRBJ1-2	15	.	.	TRBV28	CASSPGDSDFYGYTF	TGTGCCAGCAGTCCCGGCGACAGCGATTTCTATGGCTACACCTTC
TRBJ2-7	16	.	.	TRBV19	CASSIDATVRGYEQYF	TGTGCCAGTAGTATAGATGCCACGGTGAGAGGCTACGAGCAGTACTTC
TRBJ2-5	11	.	once	TRBV20-1	CSAKLQETQYF	TGCAGTGCTAAACTTCAAGAGACCCAGTACTTC
TRBJ1-3	12	.	.	TRBV9	CASSVSGNTIYF	TGTGCCAGCAGCGTCAGTGGAAACACCATATATTTT
TRBJ2-4	19	TRBD2	.	TRBV9	CSSSVVGSGLAGYENIQYF	TGTTCCAGCAGCGTAGTAGGTTCGGGACTAGCGGGATACGAAAACATTCAGTACTTC
TRBJ1-2	15	TRBD1	few	TRBV5-4	CASSLWTGAYYGYTF	TGTGCCAGCAGCTTGTGGACAGGGGCGTACTATGGCTACACCTTC
TRBJ2-7	17	TRBD2	.	TRBV5-5	CASSPRDGRLAVGEQYF	TGTGCCAGCAGCCCACGGGACGGCCGACTAGCGGTCGGCGAGCAGTACTTC
TRBJ2-7	14	TRBD2	.	TRBV4-1	CASSGSGRGNEQYF	TGCGCCAGCAGTGGAAGCGGGAGAGGCAACGAGCAGTACTTC
TRBJ2-7	17	TRBD2	.	TRBV6-6	CASSPLTSGGLSYEQYF	TGTGCCAGCAGTCCCCTGACTAGCGGCGGCCTATCCTACGAGCAGTACTTC
TRBJ2-7	15	.	.	TRBV4-2	CASSQDSSPFYEQYF	TGTGCCAGCAGCCAAGATTCCAGTCCGTTCTACGAGCAGTACTTC
TRBJ2-2	16	.	few	TRBV11-3	CASSLGLGGTTGELFF	TGTGCCAGCAGCTTAGGTCTTGGGGGGACCACCGGGGAGCTGTTTTTT
TRBJ2-1	16	TRBD2	.	TRBV30	CAWSFSGTRVGNEQFF	TGTGCCTGGAGTTTCTCGGGGACTAGGGTAGGGAATGAGCAGTTCTTC
TRBJ2-5	13	.	.	TRBV3-1/TRBV3-2	CASSQYPGKTQYF	TGTGCCAGCAGCCAATATCCGGGGAAGACCCAGTACTTC
TRBJ1-1	11	.	.	TRBV2	CASSYTTEAFF	TGTGCCAGCAGTTACACCACTGAAGCTTTCTTT
TRBJ2-5	16	TRBD2	.	TRBV9	CASSVLGLATKETQYF	TGTGCCAGCAGCGTACTCGGACTAGCGACGAAAGAGACCCAGTACTTC
TRBJ1-1	10	.	.	TRBV29-1	CSFGDTEAFF	TGCAGCTTCGGGGACACTGAAGCTTTCTTT
TRBJ1-1	13	.	.	TRBV28	CASSWQLNTEAFF	TGTGCCAGCAGTTGGCAATTGAACACTGAAGCTTTCTTT
TRBJ2-3	16	.	.	TRBV3-1/TRBV3-2	CASSQDRGLGTDTQYF	TGTGCCAGCAGCCAAGATCGAGGACTCGGCACAGATACGCAGTATTTT
TRBJ1-2	14	TRBD1	.	TRBV5-1	CASSLVRDSDGYTF	TGCGCCAGCAGCTTGGTCCGGGACAGTGATGGCTACACCTTC
TRBJ1-1	15	.	.	TRBV15	CATSTRQQGNTEAFF	TGTGCCACCAGTACTCGGCAACAGGGGAACACTGAAGCTTTCTTT
TRBJ2-5	15	TRBD1	once	TRBV5-6	CASSKQGSYQETQYF	TGTGCCAGCAGTAAACAGGGGTCGTACCAAGAGACCCAGTACTTC
TRBJ2-7	14	TRBD2	.	TRBV6-6	CASSGTSGSAEQYF	TGTGCCAGCAGTGGGACTAGCGGGTCGGCCGAGCAGTACTTC
TRBJ1-5	16	.	.	TRBV24-1	CATSEGGGGSNQPQHF	TGTGCCACCAGTGAAGGAGGCGGCGGGAGCAATCAGCCCCAGCATTTT
TRBJ2-2	20	TRBD2	.	TRBV7-6	CASSYASGRETILNTGELFF	TGTGCCAGCAGTTATGCTAGCGGGAGGGAAACCATCTTAAACACCGGGGAGCTGTTTTTT
TRBJ1-6	15	.	.	TRBV6-5	CASSYTLPRDTALHF	TGTGCCAGCAGTTACACTTTACCCAGGGATACGGCCCTCCACTTT
TRBJ2-7	14	TRBD1	.	TRBV5-6	CASSSGTGPYEQYF	TGTGCCAGCAGCTCCGGGACAGGCCCCTACGAGCAGTACTTC
TRBJ1-5	14	.	.	TRBV3-1/TRBV3-2	CASSHQGWGQPQHF	TGTGCCAGCAGCCATCAGGGTTGGGGTCAGCCCCAGCATTTT
TRBJ2-2	15	TRBD2	.	TRBV7-7	CASSLGSGRTGELFF	TGTGCCAGCAGCTTAGGTAGCGGGAGGACCGGGGAGCTGTTTTTT
TRBJ1-2	14	TRBD1	.	TRBV2	CASSPNTGGYGYTF	TGTGCCAGCAGTCCCAATACAGGGGGATACGGCTACACCTTC
TRBJ2-1	17	.	.	TRBV7-9	CASSPRGRDSIYNEQFF	TGTGCCAGCAGCCCTCGGGGTCGGGACTCGATCTACAATGAGCAGTTCTTC
TRBJ2-7	13	TRBD1	.	TRBV3-1/TRBV3-2	CASSQDTGQKQYF	TGTGCCAGCAGCCAAGATACGGGACAGAAGCAGTACTTC
TRBJ2-3	14	.	.	TRBV4-1	CASSQDLSADTQYF	TGCGCCAGCAGCCAAGATTTGAGTGCAGATACGCAGTATTTT
TRBJ1-5	14	TRBD1	.	TRBV10-3	CAPGKVGGGQPQHF	TGTGCCCCCGGGAAGGTAGGGGGCGGGCAGCCCCAGCATTTT
TRBJ2-1	16	TRBD2	.	TRBV11-3	CASSRYSGSSYNEQFF	TGTGCCAGCAGCAGATATAGCGGGAGTTCCTACAATGAGCAGTTCTTC